This T cell receptor beta chain was found in a study of cytomegalovirus exposure and HLA in healthy donors. Across the study: A preliminary data release comprised tens of millions of unique TCRs obtained from HLA-typed donors. Out of 398 genotyped donors, roughly 80% belonged to the Caucasian-associated ancestry cluster. General study points: Exclusion as indistinguishable affected some V segments, including TRBV6-2 and TRBV6-3.

The PCR had 60 Vbeta and 13 Jbeta primers. Authors' processing steps: Approximately 72 million unique TCR beta chains, about 11 million of them shared, were counted by a later analysis. Repertoires were generated with immunoSEQ multiplex PCR, while TCRdb's copy carries only in-frame clones and drops some. The V and J calls and the clone size are those of that table, but D and trimming were determined from the DNA. This table holds some 170,000 clones, almost 80% found once. A note on this clone: Its antigen is unknown.

Germline V gene data show CDR1 as SGHTA and CDR2 as FQGTGA. Germline trimming cut 5 bases from V and 4 bases from J; bases unmatched to any gene: 4. The CDR3 contains 15 residues. V gene TRBV7-3 combines with J gene TRBJ2-3; 12 bases are a match to TRBD1. This TCR was recovered from a man in his forties or fifties in good health and CMV-seropositive. The specimen was PBMCs. The CDR3 DNA reads as TGTGCCAGCAGCCGGGGACAGGGGGCTTCAGATACGCAGTATTTT. This codes for CASSRGQGASDTQYF. Based on the CDR3 plus reference TRBV7-3 and TRBJ2-3, the full variable domain is GAGVSQTPSNKVTEKGKYVELRCDPISGHTALYWYRQSLGQGPEFLIYFQGTGAADDSGLPNDRFFAVRPEGSVSTLKIQRTERGDSAVYLCASSRGQGASDTQYFGPGTRLTVL.